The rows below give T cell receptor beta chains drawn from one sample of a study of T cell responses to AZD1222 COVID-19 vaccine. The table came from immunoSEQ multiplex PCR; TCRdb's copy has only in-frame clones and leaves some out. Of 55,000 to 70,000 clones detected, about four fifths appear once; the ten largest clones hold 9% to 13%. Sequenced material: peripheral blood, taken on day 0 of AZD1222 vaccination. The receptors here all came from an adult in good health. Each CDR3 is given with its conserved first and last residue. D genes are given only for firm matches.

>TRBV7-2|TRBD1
CASSSTGQGPYEQYF
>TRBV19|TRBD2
CASSIRTSGVTDTQYF
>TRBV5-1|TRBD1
CASSGGQGGINEKLFF
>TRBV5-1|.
CASTGVGGEQFF
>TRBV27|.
CASSLGLLYEQYF
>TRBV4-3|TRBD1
CASSQDTGGAWAFF
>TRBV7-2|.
CASSSGLSLNEETQYF
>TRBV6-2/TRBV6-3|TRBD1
CASSYPSYRTGGITQYF
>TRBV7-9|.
CASSSSGGSYGYTF
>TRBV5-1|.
CASSLGTANQPQHF
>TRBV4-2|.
CASSQDNSKGVDYGYTF
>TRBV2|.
CASRDGAKLSTDTQYF
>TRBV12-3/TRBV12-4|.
CASSTGYGYTF
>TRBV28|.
CASSLMMTTTGYTF
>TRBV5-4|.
CASSAGRNEKLFF
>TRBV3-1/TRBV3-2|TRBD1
CASSQDWQGAGGYTF
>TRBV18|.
CASAPWGVNTYEQYF
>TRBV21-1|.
CASSKVISGQTGSRLFF
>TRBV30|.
CAWSGGFQTAEETQYF
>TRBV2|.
CASSEGTNTEAFF
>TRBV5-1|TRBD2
CASRKEAGDTGELFF
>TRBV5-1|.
CASSVDLGIRTQYF
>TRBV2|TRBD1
CASSLGTDNQPQHF
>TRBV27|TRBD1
CASSLAGQGFYEQYF
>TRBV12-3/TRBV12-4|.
CASRVGPGAQYF
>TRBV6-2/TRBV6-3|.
CASSYLGSGFHGYTF
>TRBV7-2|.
CASSLAGSASYNEQFF
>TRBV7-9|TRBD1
CASSWDRNTEAFF
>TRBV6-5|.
CASNGYANQPQHF
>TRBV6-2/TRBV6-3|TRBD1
CASSKTGQRITEAFF
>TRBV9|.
CASSVGTRSGRTDTQYF
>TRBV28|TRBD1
CASRPTLGQEDNQPQHF
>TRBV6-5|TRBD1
CASSPGTARGELFF
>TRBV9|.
CASSVGSGLPAELFF
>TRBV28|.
CASSFQTNRRGEQFF
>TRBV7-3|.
CASSLAAAEGEAFF
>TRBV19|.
CASRDTGLSEQYF
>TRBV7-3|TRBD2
CASSLSSSGDYNEQFF
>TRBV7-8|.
CASSSRDHEKLFF
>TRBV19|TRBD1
CASTNDRDHYEQYF
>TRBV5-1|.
CASSLGQGGTGELFF
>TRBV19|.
CATKGPGQTYEQYF
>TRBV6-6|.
CASSPLGQISGANVLTF
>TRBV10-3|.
CAISALGAYEQYF
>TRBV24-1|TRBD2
CATSDSWGGETQYF
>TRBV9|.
CASSVARAGEAFF
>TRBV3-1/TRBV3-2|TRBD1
CASSQGWDSRTDTQYF
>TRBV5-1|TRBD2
CASESGTSGDTQYF
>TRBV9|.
CASSVVDSSYEQYF
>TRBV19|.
CASSIFSGVNTEAFF
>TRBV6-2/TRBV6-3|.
CASSQNRNTGELFF
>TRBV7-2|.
CASSTEGIGQETQYF
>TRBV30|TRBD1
CAWSEGDRNPWNSPLHF